Shown below are 23 T cell receptor beta chains from a single sample sequenced in a study of beta chain features in type 1 diabetes. What was sequenced were expressed TCRB transcripts, since all of the isolated RNA had been reverse transcribed. Libraries were prepared by immunoSEQ multiplex PCR; TCRdb keeps only in-frame clonotypes and omits some of them. The sample contains around 250,000 clones, less than 15% of which appear only once. Material: naive CD4+ T cells from blood. All receptors come from a woman aged 40 to 55 in good health.

The chain carries TRBV11-1 and TRBJ2-5; D may be TRBD2 (6 bases). This CDR3 is 13 amino acids long. The V gene's germline CDR1 is SGHAT and CDR2 FQDESV (reference sequence). Trimming stripped 1 base from V and 7 bases from J, with 10 bases between. CDR3 amino acids: CASSLGPGGTQYF. CDR3 coding DNA: TGTGCCAGCAGCTTAGGACCCGGGGGGACCCAGTACTTC. The full variable domain, its missing parts supplied by reference TRBV11-1 and TRBJ2-5, is EAEVAQSPRYKITEKSQAVAFWCDPISGHATLYWYRQILGQGPELLVQFQDESVVDDSQLPKDRFSAERLKGVDSTLKIQPAELGDSAMYLCASSLGPGGTQYFGPGTRLLVL.

J is TRBJ1-2 and V is TRBV5-4, with TRBD1 matching 7 bases. This CDR3 contains 19 residues. V dropped 0 bases and J dropped 0; count of bases not matched to a gene: 14. The germline gives CDR1 SGHNT, CDR2 YYREEE (reference sequence). The CDR3 protein is CASSLGMRTTGRSNYGYTF. The CDR3 nucleotides are TGTGCCAGCAGCTTGGGTATGCGTACGACAGGGCGATCTAACTATGGCTACACCTTC.

This clone was detected a few times. The V and J genes are TRBV2 and TRBJ1-6, with D perhaps matching TRBD1 (5 bases). Germline lookup yields CDR1 SNHLY and CDR2 FYNNEI. V shed 8 bases and J shed 9 bases, with 14 bases lying between them. The CDR3 extends over 13 amino acids. CDR3 bases: TGTGCCAGCCGGATGGACAACTCTTCACCCCTCCACTTT. Translation gives CASRMDNSSPLHF. Supplemented by reference TRBV2 and TRBJ1-6, the full variable domain reads EPEVTQTPSHQVTQMGQEVILRCVPISNHLYFYWYRQILGQKVEFLVSFYNNEISEKSEIFDDQFSVERPDGSNFTLKIRSTKLEDSAMYFCASRMDNSSPLHFGNGTRLTVT.

The V gene is TRBV5-1, the J gene TRBJ2-7; D not resolved. The CDR3 length is 13 residues. Per germline, CDR1 SGHRS and CDR2 YFSETQ. The ends were cut back, 1 base at V and 2 bases at J, with 7 bases in the middle. The CDR3 loop reads CASSLPATYEQYF. As DNA, the CDR3 is TGCGCCAGCAGCTTGCCCGCTACCTACGAGCAGTACTTC.

The chain employs TRBV28 and TRBJ2-7; TRBD1 might be the D (5 bases). Trimming cost V 4 bases and J 6 bases, with 13 bases left between them. Per germline, CDR1 MDHEN and CDR2 SYDVKM. The length of the CDR3 is 13 residues. DNA of the CDR3: TGTGCCAGCAGTTCGCCTGGGGCGCTCGAGCAGTACTTC. Protein sequence: CASSSPGALEQYF.

In its sample, this clone was seen a few times. The chain recombines TRBV9 with TRBJ2-5; TRBD2 matches at 7 bases. The germline V gene has CDR1 SGDLS and CDR2 YYNGEE. With 1 base clipped from V and 3 bases from J, the junction kept 9 bases outside the gene matches. This CDR3 spans 16 amino acids. CDR3 bases: TGTGCCAGCAGCGTATCGAGTAGCGGGTATAAAGAGACCCAGTACTTC. Protein sequence: CASSVSSSGYKETQYF.

The chain combines TRBV5-1 with TRBJ2-1; 8 bases fit TRBD1. The CDR3 is 14 amino acids. Per germline, CDR1 SGHRS and CDR2 YFSETQ. V trimming: 4 bases; J trimming: 15 bases; junction bases outside the gene matches: 15. This CDR3 reads CASSTGQEVIEGFF. Here the CDR3 DNA reads TGCGCCAGCAGCACGGGACAGGAGGTGATTGAGGGGTTCTTC.

This rearrangement joins TRBV12-5 to TRBJ2-7; 7 nucleotides agree with TRBD1. CDR3 length: 14 residues. Trimming removed 2 bases from V and 1 base from J; junction bases left unmatched: 2. Germline V CDR1 and CDR2: LGHNT, FRNRAP. In nucleotides, the CDR3 is TGTGCTAGTGGTTTGCTGACAGGGTCCTACGAGCAGTACTTC. It is translated as CASGLLTGSYEQYF.

V and J are TRBV7-9 and TRBJ1-6; D gene unclear. The V gene's germline CDR1 is SEHNR and CDR2 FQNEAQ (reference sequence). V lost 4 bases and J lost 7, with 11 bases in between. CDR3 length equals 14 residues. The CDR3 loop reads CASSSRARNSPLHF. As DNA, the CDR3 is TGTGCCAGCAGCTCGCGGGCGCGGAATTCACCCCTCCACTTT.

The J gene is TRBJ1-5, the V gene TRBV25-1; TRBD1 matches at 11 bases. The CDR3 is 15 amino acids. J lost 5 bases, V lost 5 bases, and 5 bases had no gene match. The germline V gene has CDR1 MGHDK and CDR2 SYGVNS. The CDR3 loop reads CASSTGTGGDQPQHF. As DNA, the CDR3 is TGTGCCAGCAGTACCGGGACAGGGGGAGATCAGCCCCAGCATTTT.

V is TRBV27 and J is TRBJ1-6; D unclear. The V end was cut by 5 bases, the J end by 3 bases, with 11 bases between. CDR1 and CDR2 from the germline V gene are MNHEY and SMNVEV (reference sequence). This CDR3 has 15 residues. In DNA, the CDR3 is TGTGCCAGCAGTCCGCGGGGTGACTATAATTCACCCCTCCACTTT. Amino acids: CASSPRGDYNSPLHF.

The chain uses TRBV7-2 and TRBJ1-3, with TRBD1 as a possible D gene (5 bases). The germline V gene encodes CDR1 SGHTA and CDR2 FQGNSA. The CDR3 consists of 16 residues. V shed 6 bases and J shed 0 bases, with 15 bases lying between them. The CDR3 sequence: CASRGKDSPSGNTIYF. As DNA, the CDR3 is TGTGCCAGCAGGGGTAAAGACAGTCCCTCTGGAAACACCATATATTTT.

CDR3 region: CASSVGTGGPYEQYF. The DNA of the CDR3 is TGTGCCAGTAGCGTCGGGACAGGGGGCCCCTACGAGCAGTACTTC. This chain connects TRBV19 to TRBJ2-7; 12 nucleotides align to TRBD1. CDR3 size: 15 residues. The junction had 5 bases not matched to a gene; V was cut back by 6 bases and J by 2 bases. The germline V gene encodes CDR1 LNHDA and CDR2 SQIVND (reference sequence).

This clone was picked up a small number of times. The J gene is TRBJ2-5, the V gene TRBV7-2; 8 nucleotides align to TRBD1. The CDR3 runs 12 residues. The V segment lost 6 bases and the J segment 4 bases; nucleotides outside the gene matches: 1. Per the germline V gene, CDR1 is SGHTA and CDR2 is FQGNSA. CDR3 region: CASSTGGETQYF. The DNA of the CDR3 is TGTGCCAGCAGTACAGGGGGAGAGACCCAGTACTTC.

This chain joins TRBV7-2 and TRBJ1-1; TRBD1 might be the D (5 bases). The CDR3 sequence is 13 residues long. From germline, CDR1 is SGHTA and CDR2 FQGNSA. The ends were cut back, 2 bases at V and 7 bases at J, with 11 bases in the middle. DNA of the CDR3: TGTGCCAGCAGCTTAATGCGGGGGGGTGAAGCTTTCTTT. Protein: CASSLMRGGEAFF.

This rearrangement joins TRBV7-9 to TRBJ2-5, with 7 nucleotides matching TRBD2. Germline CDR1 reads SEHNR; CDR2 reads FQNEAQ (reference sequence). The CDR3 sequence is 12 residues long. Unmatched junction bases numbered 3, after V lost 6 bases and J lost 5 bases. CDR3 nucleotide sequence: TGTGCCAGCAGGGCCGGGGGGGAGACCCAGTACTTC. This codes for CASRAGGETQYF.

CDR3 sequence reads: CASSGRDRGSYEQYF. In DNA, the CDR3 is TGCGCCAGCAGCGGCCGGGACAGGGGCTCCTACGAGCAGTACTTC. The chain uses TRBV5-1 and TRBJ2-7; TRBD1 agrees at 10 bases. The J segment lost 0 bases and the V segment lost 4 bases, leaving 4 bases of the junction unmatched. This CDR3 region has 15 residues. Germline CDR1 reads SGHRS; CDR2 reads YFSETQ.

In DNA form, the CDR3 reads TGTGCCAGCAGATATCGACAGGGCTCTGGAAACACCATATATTTT. Translated, it gives CASRYRQGSGNTIYF. The chain couples TRBV7-2 to TRBJ1-3; 7 bases fit TRBD1. Germline CDR1 and CDR2: SGHTA and FQGNSA. CDR3 length: 15 residues. The J segment lost 0 bases and the V segment lost 6 bases, leaving 5 bases of the junction unmatched.

The CDR3 protein is CASSLGPQETQYF. The DNA of the CDR3 is TGTGCCAGCAGCTTGGGGCCCCAAGAGACCCAGTACTTC. V gene TRBV7-9 combines with J gene TRBJ2-5; D is possibly TRBD1 (5 bases). Germline values: CDR1 SEHNR, CDR2 FQNEAQ (reference sequence). This CDR3 comprises 13 residues. V was shortened by 3 bases and J by 1 base, with 6 bases between the two germline ends.

The chain links TRBV5-4 to TRBJ2-7; D is perhaps TRBD1 (7 bases). The germline V gene has CDR1 SGHNT and CDR2 YYREEE (reference sequence). V was trimmed by 4 bases and J by 4 bases, leaving 12 bases between them. The length of the CDR3 is 13 residues. In DNA, the CDR3 is TGTGCCAGCAGCCAGGGGGGCCGTTACGAGCAGTACTTC. Translated: CASSQGGRYEQYF.

This clone occurred a few times. This chain uses TRBV18 with TRBJ1-4; no clear D. The CDR3 runs 13 residues. Germline CDR1 KGHSH, CDR2 LQKENI. Deletions cut 1 base from V and 8 bases from J, with 8 bases between. In DNA, the CDR3 is TGTGCCAGCTCACCACTTAGTGAAGAAAAACTGTTTTTT. It codes for CASSPLSEEKLFF. Full variable domain (missing parts from reference TRBV18 and TRBJ1-4): NAGVMQNPRHLVRRRGQEARLRCSPMKGHSHVYWYRQLPEEGLKFMVYLQKENIIDESGMPKERFSAEFPKEGPSILRIQQVVRGDSAAYFCASSPLSEEKLFFGSGTQLSVL.

The J gene is TRBJ2-5, the V gene TRBV5-1; D may be TRBD1 (5 bases). Germline V gives CDR1 SGHRS, CDR2 YFSETQ. The CDR3 extends over 15 amino acids. Trimming took 4 bases from V and 5 from J, leaving 18 bases between them. The CDR3 is CASSPAGASQETQYF. DNA of the CDR3: TGCGCCAGCAGCCCGGCTGGGGCCTCACAGGAGACCCAGTACTTC.

The chain combines TRBV6-5 with TRBJ2-5; D not certain. The CDR3 is made up of 12 amino acids. Per germline, CDR1 MNHEY and CDR2 SVGAGI. Trimming took 5 bases from V and 5 from J, leaving 9 bases between them. CDR3 region: CASSTRWETQYF. In DNA form, the CDR3 reads TGTGCCAGCAGTACCAGATGGGAGACCCAGTACTTC.